This T cell receptor (beta chain) comes out of a study of blood T cell repertoires in COVID-19. Study-level information: Spain, Italy and the United States supplied samples that represented acute and convalescent COVID-19. T cells, B-cell-depleted T cells, or PBMCs provided the cDNA or gDNA that served as material.

This clone has a single count. Under the authors' procedure: Amplifying reference gene primers gave estimates of nucleated cell counts. The assay was immunoSEQ multiplex PCR, and TCRdb's table has in-frame clones only and misses some. V and J calls plus clone size are reproduced from that table; the DNA served to infer D and trimming. Found here are some 700,000 clones, over 80% of them singletons; the top ten hold roughly 0.26%. Sample: peripheral blood. This clonotype was sampled from a woman between 18 and 30 years old with acute or convalescent COVID-19.

The CDR3 loop reads CASSLGGGINTIYF. DNA of the CDR3: TGTGCCAGCAGCTTGGGAGGGGGCATAAACACCATATATTTT. The chain recombines TRBV5-8 with TRBJ1-3; 7 bases agree with TRBD1. The CDR3 has 14 amino acids. J gave up 6 bases and V 0 bases, and 3 bases lay outside the gene matches. Looked up from germline, CDR1 is SGHTS and CDR2 is YDEGEE.